One sample yielded the 30 T cell receptor beta chains listed below, sequenced in a study of blood T cell repertoires in COVID-19. Assay used: immunoSEQ multiplex PCR; TCRdb lists only in-frame clones, some missing. Altogether approximately 300,000 clones are present, about nine tenths being singletons, with the ten largest covering approximately 6.8%. Sequenced input: peripheral blood. These receptors all come from a woman in her thirties with COVID-19, enrolled during active disease.

The rearrangement uses TRBV5-6 and TRBJ1-2; D remains unclear. The CDR3 loop spans 14 amino acids. Germline loops: CDR1 SGHDT, CDR2 YYEEEE. With 0 bases removed from V and 4 bases from J, the gap between germline ends came to 10 bases. This chain's CDR3 is CASSLAERSYGYTF. The CDR3 DNA is TGTGCCAGCAGCTTGGCCGAACGGAGCTATGGCTACACCTTC.

The chain is built from TRBV19 and TRBJ1-1; 7 bases fit TRBD1. Per the germline V gene, CDR1 is LNHDA and CDR2 is SQIVND (reference sequence). J lost 6 bases, V lost 4 bases, and 8 bases had no gene match. The CDR3 has 14 residues. CDR3 loop: CASSSQGVVAEAFF. The CDR3 DNA is TGTGCCAGTAGTAGCCAGGGGGTTGTCGCTGAAGCTTTCTTT.

The chain employs TRBV27 and TRBJ2-7, with TRBD2 identical over 9 bases. V was clipped by 3 bases and J by 5 bases; unmatched bases: 14. The CDR3 sequence is 17 residues long. CDR1 is MNHEY, CDR2 SMNVEV, per germline (reference sequence). The CDR3 region is CASSFSSPGLAIHEQYF. In DNA form, the CDR3 reads TGTGCCAGCAGTTTTTCCTCACCGGGACTAGCAATACACGAGCAGTACTTC.

The chain has TRBV4-3 and TRBJ2-7; D possibly corresponds to TRBD1 (5 bases). Trimming shortened V by 0 bases and J by 4 bases, and 7 bases separated the two germline ends. CDR3 size: 13 residues. Looked up from germline, CDR1 is LGHNA and CDR2 is YSLEER. The CDR3 sequence is CASSQDREYEQYF. The CDR3 DNA is TGCGCCAGCAGCCAAGACAGGGAATACGAGCAGTACTTC.

This chain links TRBV6-1 with TRBJ1-5; D may be TRBD1 (6 bases). The V end lost 2 bases, the J end lost 2 bases, and 10 bases lay between the germline ends. The CDR3 length is 15 residues. Germline V gene data show CDR1 as MNHNS and CDR2 as SASEGT. The CDR3 coding sequence is TGTGCCAGCAGTGAAACAGGGTTAGGCAATCAGCCCCAGCATTTT. This translates into CASSETGLGNQPQHF.

CDR3 residues: CASSLGGTGRETQYF. The DNA of the CDR3 is TGCGCCAGCAGCTTGGGGGGGACAGGGCGAGAGACCCAGTACTTC. V gene TRBV5-1 combines with J gene TRBJ2-5; TRBD1 matches at 9 bases. This CDR3 has 15 amino acids. Germline CDR1 is SGHRS and CDR2 is YFSETQ. The ends lost 0 bases at V and 4 bases at J; junction bases unmatched: 4.

This clone has just a few counts. The J gene is TRBJ2-2, the V gene TRBV7-8; 9 bases fit TRBD2. Germline loops: CDR1 SGHVS, CDR2 FQNEAQ. J lost 9 bases, V lost 3 bases, and 8 bases had no gene match. This CDR3 is 15 amino acids long. This CDR3 is CASSLTSGRGRELFF. CDR3 in DNA: TGTGCCAGCAGCTTGACTAGCGGTCGGGGCAGGGAGCTGTTTTTT.

The chain's CDR3 is CASSSRTDTQYF. The CDR3 DNA sequence: TGTGCCAGCAGTTCCAGGACAGATACGCAGTATTTT. The chain employs TRBV27 and TRBJ2-3, with no clear D. Looked up from germline, CDR1 is MNHEY and CDR2 is SMNVEV (reference sequence). Trimming shortened V by 4 bases and J by 3 bases, and 5 bases separated the two germline ends. This CDR3 has 12 amino acids.

The chain joins TRBV4-1 to TRBJ2-1, with a possible D match to TRBD2 (5 bases). The CDR3 length is 16 residues. Germline V gene lookup returns CDR1 MGHRA and CDR2 YSYEKL. The V and J ends lost 2 bases and 6 bases respectively, with 17 bases between them. CDR3 in DNA: TGCGCCAGCAGCCAACAGAGGGCGACGGGTTTCAATGAGCAGTTCTTC. Translation: CASSQQRATGFNEQFF.

The chain joins TRBV11-2 to TRBJ2-1; no clear D gene. Per the germline V gene, CDR1 is SGHAT and CDR2 is FQNNGV. The ends were cut back, 5 bases at V and 4 bases at J, with 9 bases in the middle. The CDR3 is 13 residues long. CDR3 residues: CASSLGSYNEQFF. In DNA form, the CDR3 reads TGTGCCAGCAGCCTGGGCTCATACAATGAGCAGTTCTTC.

For the CDR3, the DNA is TGTGCCAGCTCACCTAGGGACTTCCAAGAGACCCAGTACTTC. Translated: CASSPRDFQETQYF. The chain couples TRBV18 to TRBJ2-5; D is possibly TRBD2 (6 bases). Trimming removed 3 bases from V and 1 base from J, with 9 bases in between. The CDR3 has 14 amino acids. CDR1 and CDR2 from the germline V gene are KGHSH and LQKENI.

This clone was observed a single time. The gene calls are TRBV4-1 and TRBJ1-1; D remains ambiguous. Germline CDR1 MGHRA, CDR2 YSYEKL. The CDR3 is 14 amino acids. With 6 bases removed from V and 0 bases from J, the gap between germline ends came to 11 bases. The CDR3 region is CASRPGELNTEAFF. In nucleotides, the CDR3 is TGCGCCAGCAGGCCCGGGGAGTTGAACACTGAAGCTTTCTTT.

The V call is TRBV6-5, the J call TRBJ1-2, with D maybe TRBD1 (6 bases). This CDR3 contains 11 residues. Per the germline V gene, CDR1 is MNHEY and CDR2 is SVGAGI. V was cut by 8 bases and J by 6 bases, with 10 bases left in between. The CDR3 is CASGPGDGYTF. Here the CDR3 DNA reads TGTGCCAGCGGCCCAGGGGATGGCTACACCTTC.

A single count supports this clone. This chain's CDR3 is CASSTGLAESTDTQYF. The CDR3 DNA reads TGTGCCAGCAGCACAGGACTAGCGGAAAGCACAGATACGCAGTATTTT. This rearrangement joins TRBV9 to TRBJ2-3, with TRBD2 matching 10 bases. The CDR3 length is 16 residues. After removal of 4 bases from V and 0 bases from J, the junction contained 5 bases not matched to a gene. Per the germline V gene, CDR1 is SGDLS and CDR2 is YYNGEE.

The chain joins TRBV4-2 to TRBJ2-1; 8 bases fit TRBD2. CDR3 length: 16 amino acids. Per germline, CDR1 LGHNA and CDR2 YNFKEQ. V was clipped by 0 bases and J by 9 bases; unmatched bases: 10. The CDR3: CASSQDLQRESGEQFF. Here the CDR3 DNA reads TGTGCCAGCAGCCAAGACCTCCAGCGGGAGTCAGGTGAGCAGTTCTTC.

V usage is TRBV19 and J usage is TRBJ1-4; 7 positions agree with TRBD1. In germline, CDR1 is LNHDA, CDR2 SQIVND (reference sequence). V shed 6 bases and J 0 bases; nucleotides not matched to a gene: 13. This CDR3 has 18 residues. The CDR3 sequence: CASSRGTFGIATNEKLFF. The CDR3 DNA reads TGTGCCAGTAGCAGGGGGACATTCGGAATCGCAACTAATGAAAAACTGTTTTTT.

Notes on this clone: One junction end disagrees with the germline gene, perhaps due to a read error. The V and J genes are TRBV7-7 and TRBJ2-1; no clear D gene. This CDR3 is built from 15 residues. In germline, CDR1 is SSHAT, CDR2 FNYEAQ (reference sequence). The CDR3 nucleotides read TGTGCTAGCAGCCACCTTAAGAGCTCCTACAATGAGCAGTTCTTC. Protein: CASSHLKSSYNEQFF.

The V and J genes are TRBV30 and TRBJ2-1; 7 bases map to TRBD2. Germline CDR1 reads GTSNPN; CDR2 reads SVGIG (reference sequence). The CDR3 runs 13 residues. The junction had 6 bases not matched to a gene; V was cut back by 3 bases and J by 7 bases. The CDR3, as DNA: TGTGCCTGGAGCTCGATAGCGGGTAATGAGCAGTTCTTC. It specifies CAWSSIAGNEQFF.

V is TRBV29-1 and J is TRBJ1-1; unclear D gene. The CDR3 spans 12 residues. In germline, CDR1 is SQVTM, CDR2 ANQGSEA. The V and J ends lost 7 bases and 2 bases respectively, with 11 bases between them. CDR3 DNA sequence: TGCAGCGCCGGACGGGGAAACACTGAAGCTTTCTTT. Translating gives CSAGRGNTEAFF.

The chain recombines TRBV6-5 with TRBJ2-3, with TRBD2 matching over 9 bases. The ends lost 2 bases at V and 0 bases at J; junction bases unmatched: 3. CDR1 is MNHEY and CDR2 is SVGAGI in the germline V gene. CDR3 length equals 16 residues. The CDR3 DNA reads as TGTGCCAGCAGTTACGGACTAGCGAGAAGCACAGATACGCAGTATTTT. This gives the protein CASSYGLARSTDTQYF.

This chain joins TRBV5-1 and TRBJ2-7; the match to TRBD2 covers 8 bases. CDR1 and CDR2 (germline): SGHRS, YFSETQ. The length of the CDR3 is 13 residues. V lost 4 bases, J lost 6 bases, and 6 bases stayed unmatched. CDR3 protein: CASSPERESEQYF. The CDR3 region has the DNA TGCGCCAGCAGCCCGGAGCGGGAGAGCGAGCAGTACTTC.

The V and J genes are TRBV28 and TRBJ1-5, with 7 bases lining up with TRBD1. Losses at the gene ends were 6 bases for V and 3 bases for J; bases not matched to a gene: 11. Germline CDR1 reads MDHEN; CDR2 reads SYDVKM. The CDR3 runs 16 residues. This CDR3 reads CASRHRTGDLNQPQHF. Here the CDR3 DNA reads TGTGCCAGCAGGCACCGCACAGGGGACCTCAATCAGCCCCAGCATTTT.

CDR3 sequence: CASSLSGQGPYEQYF. In nucleotides, the CDR3 is TGTGCCAGCAGCTTATCGGGACAGGGTCCATACGAGCAGTACTTC. This sequence joins TRBV7-9 and TRBJ2-7, with 9 positions matching TRBD1. Germline V gene data show CDR1 as SEHNR and CDR2 as FQNEAQ (reference sequence). V was pared by 2 bases and J by 4 bases, with 6 bases of the junction left unmatched. This CDR3 has 15 amino acids.

The genes are TRBV6-5 and TRBJ2-1; 11 positions match TRBD1. The CDR3 covers 15 residues. Germline loops: CDR1 MNHEY, CDR2 SVGAGI. Trimming removed 0 bases from V and 8 bases from J; junction bases left unmatched: 3. The CDR3 region is CASSYSGQGADEQFF. The CDR3, as DNA: TGTGCCAGCAGTTACTCTGGACAGGGGGCGGATGAGCAGTTCTTC.

The rearrangement uses TRBV10-1 and TRBJ2-7, with 7 bases identical to TRBD2. Germline V gene sequence: CDR1 WNHNN, CDR2 SYGVQD (reference sequence). Unmatched junction bases numbered 7, after V lost 3 bases and J lost 2 bases. The CDR3 runs to 15 residues. The CDR3 region is CASSDTASGTYEQYF. CDR3 nucleotides: TGCGCCAGCAGTGATACGGCTAGCGGAACCTACGAGCAGTACTTC.

V gene TRBV27 combines with J gene TRBJ1-4; tentatively, D is TRBD1 (5 bases). The CDR3 is 17 residues long. V was pared by 0 bases and J by 7 bases, with 18 bases between. The V gene's germline CDR1 is MNHEY and CDR2 SMNVEV (reference sequence). The CDR3 DNA reads as TGTGCCAGCAGTTTATCGATTATTGGATATGGGGCTGAAAAACTGTTTTTT. This gives the protein CASSLSIIGYGAEKLFF.

The chain has TRBV29-1 and TRBJ1-2; D gene uncertain. V lost 1 base to trimming and J lost 1 base, with 10 bases between them. The V gene's germline CDR1 is SQVTM and CDR2 ANQGSEA. This CDR3 region has 14 residues. In DNA, the CDR3 is TGCAGCGTTGAAGTTGGGCACCTTAACTATGGCTACACCTTC. It encodes CSVEVGHLNYGYTF.

This clone was seen only a few times. V and J are TRBV28 and TRBJ2-2; 10 bases fit TRBD1. The germline CDR1 and CDR2 sequences are MDHEN and SYDVKM. The CDR3 runs 15 residues. V was pared by 6 bases and J by 3 bases, with 4 bases of the junction left unmatched. CDR3 nucleotides: TGTGCCAGCAGGGCCGGACAGGGGGACACCGGGGAGCTGTTTTTT. Encoded protein: CASRAGQGDTGELFF. The whole variable domain, remainder taken from reference TRBV28 and TRBJ2-2, is DVKVTQSSRYLVKRTGEKVFLECVQDMDHENMFWYRQDPGLGLRLIYFSYDVKMKEKGDIPEGYSVSREKKERFSLILESASTNQTSMYLCASRAGQGDTGELFFGEGSRLTVL.

V and J are TRBV30 and TRBJ1-5; D not certain. The CDR3 consists of 15 residues. The germline V gene encodes CDR1 GTSNPN and CDR2 SVGIG (reference sequence). V was pared by 0 bases and J by 1 base, with 10 bases between. Written as DNA, the CDR3 is TGTGCCTGGAGTGTGGGCAGTACAAGCAATCAGCCCCAGCATTTT. This translates into CAWSVGSTSNQPQHF.

The V and J genes are TRBV5-5 and TRBJ2-4, with D perhaps TRBD1 (6 bases). Trimming removed 2 bases from V and 7 bases from J, with 7 bases in between. Germline V lookup: CDR1 SGHKS, CDR2 YYEKEE (reference sequence). This CDR3 is 12 amino acids long. The CDR3 DNA reads as TGTGCCAGCAGCTTTAGGGGGAACATTCAGTACTTC. This gives the protein CASSFRGNIQYF.